The clone carrying this T cell receptor beta chain was seen a single time. Its antigen is not identified. At one of its ends the junction is not consistent with the germline gene, which may arise from a read error. This sample was taken from a study of blood T cells in healthy people across ages. Study-level findings and limits: In these data, TCR beta diversity tracked strongly with naive T cell percentage.

Each donor gave roughly 9.2 milliliters of peripheral blood. Per sample, no less than 6 micrograms of total RNA were extracted. Germline lookup yields CDR1 DFQATT and CDR2 SNEGSKA (reference sequence). The CDR3 has 13 amino acids. A second PCR, run for about 7 to 11 cycles, used a sample-barcoded 5' primer plus a J-beta primer mix. Sequencing of every sample gave 2.5 million or more CDR3-containing paired-end reads. TCRdb reprocessed the 5' RACE reads with MiXCR, giving one entry per CDR3 protein. The sample yields 1,500,000 or so distinct CDR3 sequences, about 45% seen once. The V and J genes are TRBV20-1 and TRBJ2-1, with a weak D call TRBD2 (6 bases). The source of this sequence is a woman aged 18-29 years in good health. Sequencing input: blood. This CDR3 is CSAILREKDEQFF. The CDR3 DNA sequence: TGCAGTGCTATCCTCCGGGAGAAGGATGAGCAGTTTTTC.